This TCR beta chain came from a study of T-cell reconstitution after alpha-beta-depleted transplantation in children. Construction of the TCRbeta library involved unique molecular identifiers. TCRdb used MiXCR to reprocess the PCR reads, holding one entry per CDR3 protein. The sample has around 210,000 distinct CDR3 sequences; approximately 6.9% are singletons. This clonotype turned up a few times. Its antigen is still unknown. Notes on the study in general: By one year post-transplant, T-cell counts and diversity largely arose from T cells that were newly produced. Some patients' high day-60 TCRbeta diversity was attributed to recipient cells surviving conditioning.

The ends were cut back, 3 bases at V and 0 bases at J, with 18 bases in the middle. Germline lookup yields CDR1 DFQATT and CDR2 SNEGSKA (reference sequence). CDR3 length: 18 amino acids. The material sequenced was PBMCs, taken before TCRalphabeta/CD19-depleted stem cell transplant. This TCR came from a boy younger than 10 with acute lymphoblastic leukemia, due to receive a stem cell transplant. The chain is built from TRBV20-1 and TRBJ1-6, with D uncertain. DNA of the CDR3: TGCAGTGCTAGTACTCGACACCCACAGAGCTCCTATAATTCACCCCTCCACTTT. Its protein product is CSASTRHPQSSYNSPLHF.